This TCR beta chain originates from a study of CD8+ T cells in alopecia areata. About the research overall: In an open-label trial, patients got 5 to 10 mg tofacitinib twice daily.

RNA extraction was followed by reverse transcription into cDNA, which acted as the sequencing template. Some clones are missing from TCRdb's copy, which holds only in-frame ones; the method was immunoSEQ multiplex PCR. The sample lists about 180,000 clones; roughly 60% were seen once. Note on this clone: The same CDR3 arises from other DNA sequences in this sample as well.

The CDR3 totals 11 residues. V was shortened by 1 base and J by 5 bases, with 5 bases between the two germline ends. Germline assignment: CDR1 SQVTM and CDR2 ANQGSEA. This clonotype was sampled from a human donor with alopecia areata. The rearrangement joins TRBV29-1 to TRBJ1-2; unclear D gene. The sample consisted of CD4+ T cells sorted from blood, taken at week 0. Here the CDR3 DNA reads TGCAGCGTTGAAGGGGATTATGGCTACACCTTC. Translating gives CSVEGDYGYTF. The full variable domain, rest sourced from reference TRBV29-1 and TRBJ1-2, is SAVISQKPSRDICQRGTSLTIQCQVDSQVTMMFWYRQQPGQSLTLIATANQGSEATYESGFVIDKFPISRPNLTFSTLTVSNMSPEDSSIYLCSVEGDYGYTFGSGTRLTVV.